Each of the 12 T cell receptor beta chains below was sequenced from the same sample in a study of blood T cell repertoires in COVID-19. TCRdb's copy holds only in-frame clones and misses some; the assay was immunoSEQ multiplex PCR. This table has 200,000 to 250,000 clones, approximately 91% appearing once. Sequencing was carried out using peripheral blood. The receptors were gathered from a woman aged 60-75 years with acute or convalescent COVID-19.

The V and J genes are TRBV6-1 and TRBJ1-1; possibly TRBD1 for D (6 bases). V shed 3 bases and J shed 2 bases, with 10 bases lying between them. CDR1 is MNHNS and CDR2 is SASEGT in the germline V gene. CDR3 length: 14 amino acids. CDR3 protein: CASSDRGANTEAFF. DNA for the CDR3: TGTGCCAGCAGTGACAGGGGAGCCAACACTGAAGCTTTCTTT.

CDR3 amino acids: CASSYSGGIYGYTF. The CDR3 DNA is TGTGCCAGCAGTTACTCTGGCGGAATCTATGGCTACACCTTC. J is TRBJ1-2 and V is TRBV6-5; D remains unclear. V was shortened by 0 bases and J by 4 bases, with 9 bases between the two germline ends. The CDR3 spans 14 residues. Germline CDR1 and CDR2: MNHEY and SVGAGI.

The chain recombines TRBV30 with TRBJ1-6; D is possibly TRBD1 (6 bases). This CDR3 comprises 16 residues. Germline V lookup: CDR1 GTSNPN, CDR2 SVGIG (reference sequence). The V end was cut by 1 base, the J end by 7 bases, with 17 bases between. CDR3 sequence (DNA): TGTGCCTGGAGTGCGACCTCCGGACAGACGAATTCACCCCTCCACTTT. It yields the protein CAWSATSGQTNSPLHF.

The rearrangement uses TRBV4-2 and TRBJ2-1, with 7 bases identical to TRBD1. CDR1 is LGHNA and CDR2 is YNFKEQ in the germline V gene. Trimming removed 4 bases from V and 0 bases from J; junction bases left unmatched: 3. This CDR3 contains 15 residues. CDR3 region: CASSLTGSSYNEQFF. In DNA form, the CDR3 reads TGTGCCAGCAGCCTGACAGGGAGCTCCTACAATGAGCAGTTCTTC.

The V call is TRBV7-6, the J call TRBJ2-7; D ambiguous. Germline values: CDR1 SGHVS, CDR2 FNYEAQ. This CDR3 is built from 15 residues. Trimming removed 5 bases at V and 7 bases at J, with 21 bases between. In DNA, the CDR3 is TGTGCCAGCAGCCGGAACCCGGGTCCCCTGGCAGAGCAGTACTTC. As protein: CASSRNPGPLAEQYF.

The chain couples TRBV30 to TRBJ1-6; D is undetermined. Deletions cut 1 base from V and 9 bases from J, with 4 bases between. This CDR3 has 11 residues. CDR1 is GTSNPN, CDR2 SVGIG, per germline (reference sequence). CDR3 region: CAWSELSPLHF. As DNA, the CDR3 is TGTGCCTGGAGTGAACTTTCACCCCTCCACTTT.

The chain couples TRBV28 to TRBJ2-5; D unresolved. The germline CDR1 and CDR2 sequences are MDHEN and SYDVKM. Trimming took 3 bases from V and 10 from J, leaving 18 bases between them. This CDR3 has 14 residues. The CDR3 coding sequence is TGTGCCAGCAGTTTGCCTTCGGGTTCAAGAGACCAGTACTTC. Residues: CASSLPSGSRDQYF.

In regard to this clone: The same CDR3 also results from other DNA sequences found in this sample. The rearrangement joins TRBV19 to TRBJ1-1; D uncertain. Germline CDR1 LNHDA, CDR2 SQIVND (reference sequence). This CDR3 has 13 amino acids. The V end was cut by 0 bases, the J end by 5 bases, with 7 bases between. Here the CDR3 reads CASSIDGGTEAFF. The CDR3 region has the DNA TGTGCCAGTAGTATAGATGGAGGGACTGAAGCTTTCTTT.

The CDR3 DNA is TGTGCCAGCTCTAAAAGATCTTCAAATGAGCAGTTCTTC. Amino acid sequence: CASSKRSSNEQFF. V and J are TRBV3-1 (or the pseudogene TRBV3-2) and TRBJ2-1; D gene uncertain. The CDR3 loop spans 13 amino acids. Germline CDR1 is LGHDT and CDR2 is YNNKEL (reference sequence). The V and J ends lost 8 bases and 7 bases respectively, with 15 bases between them.

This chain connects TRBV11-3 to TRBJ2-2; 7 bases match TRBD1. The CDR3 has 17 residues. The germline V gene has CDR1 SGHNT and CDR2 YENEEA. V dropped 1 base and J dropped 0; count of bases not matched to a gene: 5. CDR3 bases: TGTGCCAGCAGCTTAGGACCGGGACAGACGAACACCGGGGAGCTGTTTTTT. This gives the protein CASSLGPGQTNTGELFF.

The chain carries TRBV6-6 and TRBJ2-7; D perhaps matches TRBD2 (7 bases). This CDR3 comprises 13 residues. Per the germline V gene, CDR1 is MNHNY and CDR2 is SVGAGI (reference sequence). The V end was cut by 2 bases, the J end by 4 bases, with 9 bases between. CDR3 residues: CASSYGRGYEQYF. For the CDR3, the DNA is TGTGCCAGCAGTTACGGGAGGGGGTACGAGCAGTACTTC.

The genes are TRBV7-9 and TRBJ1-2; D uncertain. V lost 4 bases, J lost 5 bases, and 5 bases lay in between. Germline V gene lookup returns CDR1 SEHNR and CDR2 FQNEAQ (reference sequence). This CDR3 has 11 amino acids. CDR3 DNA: TGTGCCAGCAGCTCCAATTATGGCTACACCTTC. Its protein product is CASSSNYGYTF.